The clone carrying this T cell receptor (beta chain) has a handful of counts. The source of the sample is a study of T-cell reconstitution after alpha-beta-depleted transplantation in children. The V gene's germline CDR1 is LGHNA and CDR2 YNFKEQ. The CDR3 sequence is 15 residues long. Between the trimmed V and J ends, which lost 1 base and 2 bases, there was a span of 11 bases. Library preparation (for TCRbeta) was performed with unique molecular identifiers. TCRdb re-derived calls from the PCR reads in MiXCR, one entry per CDR3 protein. The sample includes more than 550,000 distinct CDR3 sequences, about 10% of them seen just once.

The sequence came from a human donor who donated a stem cell graft to a child with acute myeloid leukemia. Sequenced material: PBMCs from the stem cell graft donor, taken from the stem cell graft. The rearrangement uses TRBV4-2 and TRBJ2-5; D is possibly TRBD2 (7 bases). DNA for the CDR3: TGTGCCAGCAGCCAAGCCGGGGGGCAGCAAGAGACCCAGTACTTC. Protein product: CASSQAGGQQETQYF.